Following are 30 T cell receptor beta chains from one sample sequenced in a study of shared T cell receptors in the human thymus. The method was immunoSEQ multiplex PCR; TCRdb's version includes in-frame clones alone and lacks a portion of them. The sample contains approximately 730,000 clones, approximately 83% of which appear only once. These data also featured in a second study, about human thymus T cells.

The sample comprised thymocytes. These receptors all come from a girl in the first two years of life with a congenital heart defect.

V is TRBV11-2 and J is TRBJ2-7; 9 bases agree with TRBD1. Germline V lookup: CDR1 SGHAT, CDR2 FQNNGV. This CDR3 spans 14 amino acids. Germline trimming cut 4 bases from V and 4 bases from J; bases unmatched to any gene: 5. This CDR3 reads CASSSGQGTYEQYF. CDR3 nucleotides: TGTGCCAGCAGCTCGGGACAGGGAACGTACGAGCAGTACTTC.

This chain links TRBV6-1 with TRBJ1-1; 9 nucleotides line up with TRBD1. The junction had 5 bases not matched to a gene; V was cut back by 3 bases and J by 6 bases. Germline assignment: CDR1 MNHNS and CDR2 SASEGT. This CDR3 has 14 amino acids. The CDR3 region is CASSDWTGDAEAFF. CDR3 sequence (DNA): TGTGCCAGCAGTGACTGGACAGGGGACGCTGAAGCTTTCTTT.

The J gene is TRBJ2-7, the V gene TRBV14; the match to TRBD2 covers 9 bases. The CDR3 loop spans 17 amino acids. V dropped 4 bases and J dropped 0; count of bases not matched to a gene: 10. From germline, CDR1 is SGHDN and CDR2 FVKESK. The CDR3 spells CASSPTLAGESSYEQYF. CDR3 nucleotides: TGTGCCAGCAGCCCGACCTTAGCGGGGGAAAGCTCCTACGAGCAGTACTTC.

This clone was seen just once. V usage is TRBV6-5 and J usage is TRBJ2-2; D may be TRBD2 (5 bases). Germline CDR1 MNHEY, CDR2 SVGAGI. The CDR3 extends over 16 amino acids. V lost 2 bases and J lost 1, with 11 bases in between. The CDR3 nucleotides read TGTGCCAGCAGTTACGGGGAGCGGCGGAACACCGGGGAGCTGTTTTTT. Its translation is CASSYGERRNTGELFF.

This clone showed up just a few times. The CDR3 nucleotides read TGCGCCAGCAGCCAAGTGACAGAGGCTAACTATGGCTACACCTTC. Translating it yields CASSQVTEANYGYTF. The chain uses TRBV4-1 and TRBJ1-2; maybe TRBD1 (5 bases). This CDR3 contains 15 residues. Germline V CDR1 and CDR2: MGHRA, YSYEKL. The V and J ends lost 1 base and 0 bases respectively, with 9 bases between them.

This clone was observed a handful of times. V gene TRBV6-1 combines with J gene TRBJ1-5; the D gene is possibly TRBD1 (6 bases). Germline values: CDR1 MNHNS, CDR2 SASEGT. The CDR3 extends over 13 amino acids. With 9 bases removed from V and 6 bases from J, the gap between germline ends came to 15 bases. The CDR3 coding sequence is TGTGCCAGGCGGAGGGGGGGTTGTCAGCCCCAGCATTTT. Protein: CARRRGGCQPQHF.

The V gene is TRBV6-1, the J gene TRBJ1-5; D is uncertain. The CDR3 covers 11 residues. Germline V gives CDR1 MNHNS, CDR2 SASEGT. V was trimmed by 6 bases and J by 4 bases, leaving 4 bases between them. The CDR3 is CASSGNQPQHF. As DNA, the CDR3 is TGTGCCAGCAGCGGGAATCAGCCCCAGCATTTT.

The gene calls are TRBV4-1 and TRBJ2-7; 7 bases line up with TRBD1. Per the germline V gene, CDR1 is MGHRA and CDR2 is YSYEKL. The CDR3 is made up of 16 amino acids. With 3 bases clipped from V and 1 base from J, the junction kept 9 bases outside the gene matches. CDR3: CASSQLTGDQSYEQYF. CDR3 sequence (DNA): TGCGCCAGCAGCCAGCTAACAGGGGACCAATCCTACGAGCAGTACTTC.

This clone was found once. The V gene is TRBV5-1, the J gene TRBJ2-3; no clear D. The germline V gene has CDR1 SGHRS and CDR2 YFSETQ. The CDR3 has 18 residues. The V and J ends lost 2 bases and 5 bases respectively, with 24 bases between them. Here the CDR3 reads CASSFLPPGYLSGDTQYF. CDR3 nucleotides: TGCGCCAGCAGCTTCCTTCCGCCCGGCTACCTTTCAGGAGATACGCAGTATTTT.

CDR3 bases: TGTGCCAGCAGCGTAGCCCCACGGACTAGCGGGAGGGATGGTACGCAGTATTTT. Amino acids: CASSVAPRTSGRDGTQYF. The J gene is TRBJ2-3, the V gene TRBV9, with TRBD2 matching 15 bases. This CDR3 comprises 18 residues. Germline-derived CDR1 and CDR2 are SGDLS and YYNGEE. V lost 0 bases and J lost 8; bases outside the gene matches: 10.

This chain connects TRBV5-1 to TRBJ2-3, with TRBD2 matching over 7 bases. CDR1 and CDR2 (germline): SGHRS, YFSETQ. J lost 6 bases, V lost 4 bases, and 11 bases had no gene match. The CDR3 runs to 15 residues. This CDR3 is CASSPLAAGRDTQYF. Here the CDR3 DNA reads TGCGCCAGCAGCCCCTTGGCAGCGGGAAGGGATACGCAGTATTTT.

The chain carries TRBV7-9 and TRBJ1-1; 7 positions match TRBD1. Germline-derived CDR1 and CDR2 are SEHNR and FQNEAQ (reference sequence). The CDR3 sequence is 16 residues long. The V segment lost 4 bases and the J segment 0 bases; nucleotides outside the gene matches: 8. As DNA, the CDR3 is TGTGCCAGCAGCTACCTAGGACAGGAGATGAACACTGAAGCTTTCTTT. The encoded protein is CASSYLGQEMNTEAFF. The whole variable domain, filled in from reference TRBV7-9 and TRBJ1-1, reads DTGVSQNPRHKITKRGQNVTFRCDPISEHNRLYWYRQTLGQGPEFLTYFQNEAQLEKSRLLSDRFSAERPKGSFSTLEIQRTEQGDSAMYLCASSYLGQEMNTEAFFGQGTRLTVV.

The chain links TRBV29-1 to TRBJ2-7; TRBD1 matches 7 bases. The CDR3 extends over 11 amino acids. Germline CDR1 and CDR2: SQVTM and ANQGSEA. V was pared by 7 bases and J by 6 bases, with 6 bases of the junction left unmatched. Written as DNA, the CDR3 is TGCAGCGCCCACTACAGGGGCGAGCAGTACTTC. Its translation: CSAHYRGEQYF.

The J gene is TRBJ1-3, the V gene TRBV4-2, with 8 nucleotides matching TRBD1. Trimming at V came to 4 bases and at J to 0 bases, leaving 5 bases not matched to a gene. CDR1 is LGHNA, CDR2 YNFKEQ, per germline. The CDR3 contains 16 residues. The CDR3 reads CASSPGTGNSGNTIYF. CDR3 DNA sequence: TGTGCCAGCAGCCCGGGGACAGGCAACTCTGGAAACACCATATATTTT.

This chain connects TRBV5-1 to TRBJ2-5; 15 positions match TRBD2. V was clipped by 4 bases and J by 5 bases; unmatched bases: 12. Germline assignment: CDR1 SGHRS and CDR2 YFSETQ. The CDR3 loop spans 18 amino acids. The CDR3 here is CASSQGLAGGAVVETQYF. Written as DNA, the CDR3 is TGCGCCAGCAGCCAGGGACTAGCGGGGGGCGCGGTAGTGGAGACCCAGTACTTC.

The chain uses TRBV4-2 and TRBJ1-1; the D gene is possibly TRBD1 (5 bases). Trimming took 2 bases from V and 3 from J, leaving 19 bases between them. The CDR3 consists of 17 residues. Germline V CDR1 and CDR2: LGHNA, YNFKEQ. CDR3 DNA sequence: TGTGCCAGCAGCCAACAACGATCCGCAGGGTTTCACACTGAAGCTTTCTTT. Translated, it gives CASSQQRSAGFHTEAFF.

CDR3 region: CASSLRGRGDLNTEAFF. For the CDR3, the DNA is TGTGCCAGCAGCTTGCGGGGACGGGGGGACCTGAACACTGAAGCTTTCTTT. The chain has TRBV7-2 and TRBJ1-1, with a possible D match to TRBD1 (5 bases). The CDR3 consists of 17 residues. Between the trimmed V and J ends, which lost 3 bases and 0 bases, there was a span of 17 bases. CDR1 and CDR2 from the germline V gene are SGHTA and FQGNSA.

The V call is TRBV30, the J call TRBJ1-2; 8 bases line up with TRBD1. Germline V gene data show CDR1 as GTSNPN and CDR2 as SVGIG (reference sequence). With 2 bases clipped from V and 5 bases from J, the junction kept 7 bases outside the gene matches. This CDR3 is 14 amino acids long. The CDR3 loop reads CAWSSTGAPYGYTF. The CDR3 bases are TGTGCCTGGAGTTCGACAGGGGCGCCTTATGGCTACACCTTC.

The V and J genes are TRBV19 and TRBJ2-2; 11 bases line up with TRBD2. V gave up 5 bases and J gave up 0 bases; unmatched junction bases: 11. Germline V gives CDR1 LNHDA, CDR2 SQIVND (reference sequence). There are 19 residues in the CDR3. CDR3 residues: CASSVQTSGGETNTGELFF. The CDR3 DNA reads as TGTGCCAGTAGTGTCCAAACTAGCGGGGGTGAAACGAACACCGGGGAGCTGTTTTTT.

V usage is TRBV5-7 and J usage is TRBJ2-7; 8 bases line up with TRBD2. TRBV5-7 is an ORF; its function is uncertain. This CDR3 contains 16 residues. The V gene end was trimmed by 0 bases and the J gene end by 0 bases; junction bases not matched to a gene: 5. As DNA, the CDR3 is TGTGCCAGCAGCTTGGCGGGGGGGCCCAGCTCCTACGAGCAGTACTTC. Translated, it gives CASSLAGGPSSYEQYF.

The chain is built from TRBV15 and TRBJ2-2; 9 bases agree with TRBD2. The germline V gene has CDR1 LNHNV and CDR2 YYDKDF (reference sequence). CDR3 size: 18 residues. Unmatched junction bases numbered 10, after V lost 1 base and J lost 4 bases. This CDR3 is CATSRVIAGEESTGELFF. The CDR3 DNA sequence: TGTGCCACCAGCAGAGTGATAGCGGGGGAAGAGAGCACCGGGGAGCTGTTTTTT.

The chain uses TRBV4-3 and TRBJ1-1, with D hard to call. Trimming pared 3 bases from V and 5 bases from J, leaving 10 bases between. The CDR3 consists of 13 residues. The germline V gene has CDR1 LGHNA and CDR2 YSLEER. CDR3 sequence: CASSQGVRTEAFF. The CDR3 coding sequence is TGCGCCAGCAGCCAGGGAGTACGGACTGAAGCTTTCTTT.

This clone was counted a single time. The V call is TRBV9, the J call TRBJ2-5; 7 positions match TRBD1. The ends lost 3 bases at V and 1 base at J; junction bases unmatched: 9. The CDR3 runs to 16 residues. CDR1 and CDR2 (germline): SGDLS, YYNGEE. The CDR3 sequence is CASSAPLQGRQETQYF. The CDR3 nucleotides are TGTGCCAGCAGCGCGCCCCTACAGGGGCGCCAAGAGACCCAGTACTTC.

The chain has TRBV5-4 and TRBJ1-1; D unresolved. The CDR3 runs to 15 residues. Germline V gene lookup returns CDR1 SGHNT and CDR2 YYREEE (reference sequence). Trimming took 3 bases from V and 4 from J, leaving 16 bases between them. The CDR3 DNA follows: TGTGCCAGCAGCTCCGCAGGTAGGGCGGGCACTGAAGCTTTCTTT. This codes for CASSSAGRAGTEAFF.

The chain combines TRBV28 with TRBJ2-7; D ambiguous. The CDR3 is made up of 15 amino acids. V was cut by 9 bases and J by 5 bases, with 23 bases left in between. Germline V lookup: CDR1 MDHEN, CDR2 SYDVKM. DNA of the CDR3: TGTGCCAGTTCCCTGTCCGTTCCTGATACGGACGAGCAGTACTTC. It yields the protein CASSLSVPDTDEQYF.

The chain uses TRBV27 and TRBJ1-6, with D perhaps TRBD1 (5 bases). CDR3 length equals 18 residues. V lost 4 bases and J lost 5, with 21 bases in between. Germline CDR1 MNHEY, CDR2 SMNVEV (reference sequence). The CDR3 spells CASSSLGLLHGHNSPLHF. In DNA form, the CDR3 reads TGTGCCAGCAGTTCATTGGGACTTCTCCATGGCCATAATTCACCCCTCCACTTT.

The table lists this clone with a few counts. This sequence joins TRBV5-1 and TRBJ2-3, with 10 bases fitting TRBD2. J gave up 6 bases and V 3 bases, and 10 bases lay outside the gene matches. The CDR3 has 16 amino acids. Germline assignment: CDR1 SGHRS and CDR2 YFSETQ. In nucleotides, the CDR3 is TGCGCCAGCAGCTCGCCGATAGCGGGGGGCGATGATACGCAGTATTTT. Residues: CASSSPIAGGDDTQYF.

J is TRBJ1-1 and V is TRBV10-3; 7 bases map to TRBD1. CDR3 length: 13 residues. Germline values: CDR1 ENHRY, CDR2 SYGVKD. The V gene end was trimmed by 4 bases and the J gene end by 3 bases; junction bases not matched to a gene: 2. The CDR3 sequence: CAISGRGDTEAFF. In DNA, the CDR3 is TGTGCCATCAGTGGCAGGGGGGACACTGAAGCTTTCTTT.

This clone was observed once. The gene calls are TRBV11-2 and TRBJ1-5, with no clear D. V shed 3 bases and J shed 6 bases, with 12 bases lying between them. Germline CDR1 reads SGHAT; CDR2 reads FQNNGV. The CDR3 covers 14 residues. DNA of the CDR3: TGTGCCAGCAGCTTTAGCCCTTCGGGTCAGCCCCAGCATTTT. It encodes CASSFSPSGQPQHF.

The chain combines TRBV9 with TRBJ1-1; maybe TRBD1 (6 bases). From germline, CDR1 is SGDLS and CDR2 YYNGEE. V was shortened by 3 bases and J by 0 bases, with 18 bases between the two germline ends. The CDR3 runs 17 residues. CDR3 loop: CASSAGSWGGLNTEAFF. DNA for the CDR3: TGTGCCAGCAGCGCGGGGAGTTGGGGGGGCTTGAACACTGAAGCTTTCTTT. Together with reference TRBV9 and TRBJ1-1, the CDR3 gives the full variable domain: DSGVTQTPKHLITATGQRVTLRCSPRSGDLSVYWYQQSLDQGLQFLIQYYNGEERAKGNILERFSAQQFPDLHSELNLSSLELGDSALYFCASSAGSWGGLNTEAFFGQGTRLTVV.